This TCR beta chain derives from a study of blood T cell repertoires in COVID-19. Study-level information: T cells, B-cell-depleted T cells, or PBMCs supplied cDNA or gDNA.

Clones were sequenced by immunoSEQ multiplex PCR, and TCRdb holds only the in-frame ones, with some missing. The table lists more than 90,000 clones, 85% of them singletons. The length of the CDR3 is 13 residues. Losses at the gene ends were 10 bases for V and 6 bases for J; bases not matched to a gene: 10. Germline V CDR1 and CDR2: MNHEY, SVGAGI. The sequencing sample was made of peripheral blood. The sequence came from a woman aged 70-85 years with active or convalescent COVID-19. The V gene is TRBV6-5, the J gene TRBJ2-7, with TRBD2 identical over 9 bases. Here the CDR3 reads CATLDLAGSEQYF. CDR3 nucleotides: TGTGCCACCCTCGACCTAGCGGGATCCGAGCAGTACTTC.